The 21 T cell receptor beta chains below were found in one sample sequenced in a study of shared clonotypes between healthy human individuals. Measured with immunoSEQ multiplex PCR; TCRdb has only the in-frame clones, and not every one. Seen here are more than 2 million clones, roughly 94% observed once, and the top ten hold 0.85% to 1.2%. In the naive CD8 group, cells lacked CD45RO and were positively selected for CCR7, so terminally differentiated effector memory CD45RA+ cells were left out. Sequenced sample: naive CD8+ T cells sorted from blood. These TCRs come from a young man in good health.

Concerning this clone itself: The same CDR3 also results from other DNA sequences found in this sample. This chain connects TRBV6-5 to TRBJ2-7; a possible D gene is TRBD1 (5 bases). From germline, CDR1 is MNHEY and CDR2 SVGAGI. Trimming left V 2 bases short and J 0 bases short, with 8 bases between. This CDR3 comprises 14 residues. This CDR3 is CASSYVDSSYEQYF. The CDR3 region has the DNA TGTGCCAGCAGTTACGTAGACAGCTCCTACGAGCAGTACTTC.

The chain combines TRBV2 with TRBJ2-7, with a weak D call TRBD1 (6 bases). The germline V and J ends were trimmed by 2 bases and 0 bases, with 11 bases remaining between them. The CDR3 totals 15 residues. The germline V gene has CDR1 SNHLY and CDR2 FYNNEI. The CDR3 loop reads CASSERGTSSYEQYF. Here the CDR3 DNA reads TGTGCCAGCAGTGAAAGGGGGACGAGCTCCTACGAGCAGTACTTC. Full variable domain (missing parts from reference TRBV2 and TRBJ2-7): EPEVTQTPSHQVTQMGQEVILRCVPISNHLYFYWYRQILGQKVEFLVSFYNNEISEKSEIFDDQFSVERPDGSNFTLKIRSTKLEDSAMYFCASSERGTSSYEQYFGPGTRLTVT.

This chain uses TRBV6-5 with TRBJ2-1; 10 nucleotides match TRBD1. The germline V gene encodes CDR1 MNHEY and CDR2 SVGAGI. The V segment lost 10 bases and the J segment 3 bases; nucleotides outside the gene matches: 3. This CDR3 is built from 13 residues. CDR3 sequence: CAIGDRGYNEQFF. In DNA, the CDR3 is TGTGCCATCGGGGACAGGGGCTACAATGAGCAGTTCTTC.

The V gene is TRBV30, the J gene TRBJ2-1; 8 bases fit TRBD2. This CDR3 region has 12 residues. Germline V gene lookup returns CDR1 GTSNPN and CDR2 SVGIG (reference sequence). V was pared by 6 bases and J by 9 bases, with 7 bases of the junction left unmatched. The CDR3 DNA reads TGTGCCTGTTATGCGGGGGGCGGTGAGCAGTTCTTC. Encoded protein: CACYAGGGEQFF. Supplemented by reference TRBV30 and TRBJ2-1, the full variable domain reads SQTIHQWPATLVQPVGSPLSLECTVEGTSNPNLYWYRQAAGRGLQLLFYSVGIGQISSEVPQNLSASRPQDRQFILSSKKLLLSDSGFYLCACYAGGGEQFFGPGTRLTVL.

This chain joins TRBV5-6 and TRBJ1-5; D is unclear. The V and J ends lost 0 bases and 2 bases respectively, with 6 bases between them. The CDR3 is 14 amino acids. Germline V gene sequence: CDR1 SGHDT, CDR2 YYEEEE. The CDR3 here is CASSLAEGNQPQHF. DNA of the CDR3: TGTGCCAGCAGCTTGGCAGAAGGCAATCAGCCCCAGCATTTT.

As to this clone: Other DNA sequences in this sample translate to the same CDR3. The chain is built from TRBV27 and TRBJ1-2, with 8 nucleotides matching TRBD1. V trimming: 5 bases; J trimming: 4 bases; junction bases outside the gene matches: 3. Germline-derived CDR1 and CDR2 are MNHEY and SMNVEV (reference sequence). The CDR3 sequence is 13 residues long. This chain's CDR3 is CASSPGQAYGYTF. The CDR3 DNA follows: TGTGCCAGCAGTCCGGGACAGGCCTATGGCTACACCTTC.

This sequence joins TRBV5-1 and TRBJ2-5; tentatively, D is TRBD1 (5 bases). Germline CDR1 and CDR2: SGHRS and YFSETQ. The V gene lost 6 bases and the J gene lost 3 bases, with 12 bases spanning the gap. CDR3 length: 13 amino acids. The CDR3 here is CASKLGAEETQYF. DNA of the CDR3: TGCGCCAGCAAATTAGGGGCAGAAGAGACCCAGTACTTC.

The chain links TRBV29-1 to TRBJ1-5, with D tentatively TRBD1 (6 bases). The germline V gene has CDR1 SQVTM and CDR2 ANQGSEA. Trimming took off 8 bases at V and 1 base at J, with 12 bases between the two ends. The CDR3 extends over 13 amino acids. For the CDR3, the DNA is TGCAGCATAAGGGGGGGGAGCAATCAGCCCCAGCATTTT. Residues: CSIRGGSNQPQHF. The whole variable domain, remainder taken from reference TRBV29-1 and TRBJ1-5, is SAVISQKPSRDICQRGTSLTIQCQVDSQVTMMFWYRQQPGQSLTLIATANQGSEATYESGFVIDKFPISRPNLTFSTLTVSNMSPEDSSIYLCSIRGGSNQPQHFGDGTRLSIL.

This sequence joins TRBV25-1 and TRBJ2-2; no reliable D call. Germline-derived CDR1 and CDR2 are MGHDK and SYGVNS. This CDR3 has 13 amino acids. V dropped 4 bases and J dropped 7 bases, with 10 bases sitting between them. The CDR3 loop reads CASSVLPGGELFF. The CDR3 bases are TGTGCCAGCAGTGTGCTACCGGGCGGGGAGCTGTTTTTT.

The genes are TRBV7-9 and TRBJ2-3, with unresolved D. This CDR3 contains 15 residues. In germline, CDR1 is SEHNR, CDR2 FQNEAQ (reference sequence). V lost 5 bases and J lost 0, with 12 bases in between. Here the CDR3 reads CASSGHLDSTDTQYF. The CDR3 region has the DNA TGTGCCAGCAGCGGCCATCTGGACAGCACAGATACGCAGTATTTT.

The chain combines TRBV28 with TRBJ1-1, with D possibly matching TRBD1 (5 bases). The V and J ends lost 2 bases and 1 base respectively, with 11 bases between them. This CDR3 is built from 15 residues. CDR1 is MDHEN, CDR2 SYDVKM, per germline. The CDR3 DNA reads as TGTGCCAGCAGTTTAGTCCAGGGAGGGAACACTGAAGCTTTCTTT. It codes for CASSLVQGGNTEAFF.

Comments on this clone: Other DNA sequences in this specimen translate into the identical CDR3. The chain has TRBV9 and TRBJ1-1, with no clear D. V lost 0 bases and J lost 5, with 8 bases in between. The CDR3 sequence is 13 residues long. Germline V gene lookup returns CDR1 SGDLS and CDR2 YYNGEE. The CDR3 is CASSVAPHTEAFF. In nucleotides, the CDR3 is TGTGCCAGCAGCGTAGCTCCACATACTGAAGCTTTCTTT.

Concerning this clone: This CDR3 is also generated by other DNA sequences in the sample. The V call is TRBV30, the J call TRBJ2-1, with D perhaps TRBD2 (6 bases). The CDR3 totals 14 residues. The germline V and J ends were trimmed by 0 bases and 8 bases, with 14 bases remaining between them. Germline CDR1 and CDR2: GTSNPN and SVGIG (reference sequence). DNA for the CDR3: TGTGCCTGGAGTGTAGCGGGCTTTTTGGATGAGCAGTTCTTC. Amino acids: CAWSVAGFLDEQFF. Drawing the rest from reference TRBV30 and TRBJ2-1, the complete variable domain is SQTIHQWPATLVQPVGSPLSLECTVEGTSNPNLYWYRQAAGRGLQLLFYSVGIGQISSEVPQNLSASRPQDRQFILSSKKLLLSDSGFYLCAWSVAGFLDEQFFGPGTRLTVL.

The V call is TRBV18, the J call TRBJ2-3; possibly TRBD1 or TRBD2 for D (5 bases each). The V gene lost 1 base and the J gene lost 4 bases, with 15 bases spanning the gap. CDR1 KGHSH and CDR2 LQKENI come from the germline V gene. The CDR3 contains 16 residues. The CDR3 nucleotides are TGTGCCAGCTCACCACAGGAGGTCTGGGACGCAGATACGCAGTATTTT. It yields the protein CASSPQEVWDADTQYF.

The chain is built from TRBV5-4 and TRBJ1-2; no firm D call. Germline V CDR1 and CDR2: SGHNT, YYREEE (reference sequence). The CDR3 has 15 amino acids. V dropped 0 bases and J dropped 4 bases, with 13 bases sitting between them. CDR3 coding DNA: TGTGCCAGCAGCTTGGTAGGCAGCCACGTCTATGGCTACACCTTC. Translating gives CASSLVGSHVYGYTF.

A remark on this clone: The sample holds other DNA sequences that translate to the same CDR3. The genes are TRBV4-3 and TRBJ1-5, with TRBD1 identical over 9 bases. The CDR3 has 15 residues. The germline V gene encodes CDR1 LGHNA and CDR2 YSLEER. V was pared by 1 base and J by 2 bases, with 0 bases of the junction left unmatched. The CDR3 DNA follows: TGCGCCAGCAGCCAAGGGACAGGGGGCAATCAGCCCCAGCATTTT. Its translation is CASSQGTGGNQPQHF.

CDR3 loop: CSVGGTTSTDTQYF. The DNA of the CDR3 is TGCAGCGTTGGGGGGACAACTAGCACAGATACGCAGTATTTT. V and J are TRBV29-1 and TRBJ2-3, with a possible D match to TRBD1 (6 bases). V was pared by 4 bases and J by 0 bases, with 11 bases between. The CDR3 loop spans 14 amino acids. Germline V lookup: CDR1 SQVTM, CDR2 ANQGSEA.

The chain joins TRBV25-1 to TRBJ2-1; 8 bases are a match to TRBD2. There are 13 residues in the CDR3. With 2 bases clipped from V and 9 bases from J, the junction kept 3 bases outside the gene matches. Per the germline V gene, CDR1 is MGHDK and CDR2 is SYGVNS. For the CDR3, the DNA is TGTGCCAGCAGTGAAAGGGGACTAGTTGAGCAGTTCTTC. Amino acid sequence: CASSERGLVEQFF.

This chain links TRBV7-9 with TRBJ2-5; TRBD1 agrees at 7 bases. CDR1 and CDR2 from the germline V gene are SEHNR and FQNEAQ (reference sequence). The V and J ends lost 5 bases and 5 bases, in that order; junction bases with no gene match: 8. The CDR3 length is 14 residues. The CDR3 nucleotides are TGTGCCAGCAGCACCAGACAGGGAATCGAGACCCAGTACTTC. Translated, it gives CASSTRQGIETQYF.

This clone was observed a handful of times. This chain connects TRBV29-1 to TRBJ1-2; 7 bases map to TRBD1. This CDR3 is built from 12 residues. The germline CDR1 and CDR2 sequences are SQVTM and ANQGSEA. The junction had 5 bases not matched to a gene; V was cut back by 3 bases and J by 7 bases. In nucleotides, the CDR3 is TGCAGCGTTGATGGGACAGTGGGTGGCTACACCTTC. This encodes CSVDGTVGGYTF.

The chain has TRBV4-3 and TRBJ2-1; 8 bases fit TRBD1. The CDR3 has 16 residues. Germline-derived CDR1 and CDR2 are LGHNA and YSLEER. Trimming at V came to 4 bases and at J to 1 base, leaving 6 bases not matched to a gene. The CDR3 loop is CASSPDRTGSYNEQFF. The DNA for the CDR3 is TGCGCCAGCAGCCCGGATCGGACAGGGTCCTACAATGAGCAGTTCTTC.